This entry features one T cell receptor beta chain sequence. What it recognizes is unknown. With 60 Vbeta and 13 Jbeta primers, the PCR was carried out. Using immunoSEQ multiplex PCR, the repertoire was profiled, and TCRdb retains in-frame clones only, with some absent. This repertoire shows under 140,000 clones, 76% found once; its top ten account for 13%. This entry comes from a study of cytomegalovirus exposure and HLA in healthy donors. Study findings and constraints: There were some public TCRs occurring in many donors, but most TCR sequences were rare. A later analysis appeared to link common viral pathogens to several of the most significant clusters. Associated with HLA alleles at 0.05 false discovery rate in a later analysis were around 15,000 TCR beta sequences.

The sequenced sample was PBMCs. The TCR originated in a man younger than 40 in good health and CMV-seropositive.

The chain's CDR3 is CASSLAPRTGYQETQYF. CDR3 nucleotides: TGTGCCAGCAGCTTAGCCCCCCGGACGGGGTACCAAGAGACCCAGTACTTC. The J gene is TRBJ2-5, the V gene TRBV7-6, with D perhaps TRBD2 (5 bases). The CDR3 runs 17 residues. V lost 0 bases and J lost 0, with 14 bases in between. Germline-derived CDR1 and CDR2 are SGHVS and FNYEAQ.